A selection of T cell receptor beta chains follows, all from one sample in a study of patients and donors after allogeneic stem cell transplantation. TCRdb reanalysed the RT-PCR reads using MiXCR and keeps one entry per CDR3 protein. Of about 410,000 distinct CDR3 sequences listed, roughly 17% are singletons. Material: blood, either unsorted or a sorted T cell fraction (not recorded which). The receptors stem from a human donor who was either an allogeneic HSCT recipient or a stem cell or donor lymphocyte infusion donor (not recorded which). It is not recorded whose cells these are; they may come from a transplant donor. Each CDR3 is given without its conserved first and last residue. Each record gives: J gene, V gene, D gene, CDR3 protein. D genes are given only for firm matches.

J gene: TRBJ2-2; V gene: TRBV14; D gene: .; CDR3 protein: ASSRANRGREGPGELF
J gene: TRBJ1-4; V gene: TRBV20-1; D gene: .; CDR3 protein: SARSVSLGEKLF
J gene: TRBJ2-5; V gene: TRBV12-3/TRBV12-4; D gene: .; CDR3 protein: ASSPGGAPTQY
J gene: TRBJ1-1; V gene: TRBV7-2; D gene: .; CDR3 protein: ASSLHPRGNTEAF
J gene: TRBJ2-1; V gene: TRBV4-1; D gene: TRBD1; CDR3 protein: ASRNRALTGADEQF
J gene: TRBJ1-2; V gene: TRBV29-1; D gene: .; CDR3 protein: SVARTDSIYGYT
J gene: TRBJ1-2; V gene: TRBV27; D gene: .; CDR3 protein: ASRTIDRNYGYT
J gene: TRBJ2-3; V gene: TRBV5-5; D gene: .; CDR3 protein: ASSLAVEGVPSTDTQY
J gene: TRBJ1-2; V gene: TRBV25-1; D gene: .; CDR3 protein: ASRPPKDNYGYT
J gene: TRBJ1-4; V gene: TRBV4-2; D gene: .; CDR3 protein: ASSPDVQGRLLTNEKLF
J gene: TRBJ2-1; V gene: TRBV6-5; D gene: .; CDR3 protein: ASSYGGASYNEQF
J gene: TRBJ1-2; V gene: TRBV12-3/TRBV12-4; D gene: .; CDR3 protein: ASSLPGEHGYT
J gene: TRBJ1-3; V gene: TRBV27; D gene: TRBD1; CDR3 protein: ASSFTGASGNTIY
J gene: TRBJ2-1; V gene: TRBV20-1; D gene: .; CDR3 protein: SARNNEQF
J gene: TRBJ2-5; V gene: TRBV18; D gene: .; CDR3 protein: ASSPLVTAETQY
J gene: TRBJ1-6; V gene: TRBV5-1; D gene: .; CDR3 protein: ASSLEGNSPLH
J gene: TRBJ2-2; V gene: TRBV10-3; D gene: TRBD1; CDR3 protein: AMSGPRTGGGELF
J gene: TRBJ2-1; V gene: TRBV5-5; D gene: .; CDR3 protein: ASSLGRWGRYNEQF
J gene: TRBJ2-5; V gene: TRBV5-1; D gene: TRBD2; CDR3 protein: ASSLLAGTQETQY
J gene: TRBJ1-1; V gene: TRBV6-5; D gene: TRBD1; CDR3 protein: ASSSATGDTEAF
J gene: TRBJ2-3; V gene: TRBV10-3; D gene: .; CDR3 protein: AISELLGTDTQY
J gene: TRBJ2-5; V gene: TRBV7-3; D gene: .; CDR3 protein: ASSLTGGVGLQTQY
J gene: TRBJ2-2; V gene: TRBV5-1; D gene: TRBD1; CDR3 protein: ASSSGDRGNTGELF
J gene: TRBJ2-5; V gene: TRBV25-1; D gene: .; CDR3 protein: ASSEMRVQETQY
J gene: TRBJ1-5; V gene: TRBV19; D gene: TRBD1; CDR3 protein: ASSTQGTVKPQH
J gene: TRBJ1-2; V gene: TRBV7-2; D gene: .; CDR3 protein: ASSLRNGLDYGYT
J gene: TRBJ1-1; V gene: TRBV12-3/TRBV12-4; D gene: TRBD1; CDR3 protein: ASRGTGGWTEAF
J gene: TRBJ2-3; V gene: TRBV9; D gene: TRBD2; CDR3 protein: ASSGTSKY
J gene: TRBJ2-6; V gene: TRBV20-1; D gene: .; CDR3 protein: SARPGAGALSGANVLT
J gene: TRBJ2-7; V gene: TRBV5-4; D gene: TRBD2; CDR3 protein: ASSLVIWARTSVSYEQY
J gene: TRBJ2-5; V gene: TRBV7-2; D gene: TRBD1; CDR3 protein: ASSSRTGQETQY
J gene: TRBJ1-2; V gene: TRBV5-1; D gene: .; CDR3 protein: ASSLDSGYGYT
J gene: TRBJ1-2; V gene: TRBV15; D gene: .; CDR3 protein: ATSRDFGTENYGYT
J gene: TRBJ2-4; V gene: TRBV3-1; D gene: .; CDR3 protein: ASSQDRLADDKNIQY
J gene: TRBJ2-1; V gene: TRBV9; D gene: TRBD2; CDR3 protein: ASSVEERGNNEQF
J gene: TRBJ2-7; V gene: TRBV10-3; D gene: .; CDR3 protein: AIRGSAGPYEQY
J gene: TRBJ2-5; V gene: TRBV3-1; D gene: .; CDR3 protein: ASSQDGAGEETQY
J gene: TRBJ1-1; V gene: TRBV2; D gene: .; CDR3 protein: ASSVADLNTEAF
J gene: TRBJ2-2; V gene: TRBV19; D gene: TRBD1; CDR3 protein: ASRGQVNTGELF
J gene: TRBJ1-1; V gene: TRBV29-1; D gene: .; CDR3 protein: SVVGPPGGAF
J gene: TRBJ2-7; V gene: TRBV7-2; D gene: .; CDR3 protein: ASSGTGYYEQY